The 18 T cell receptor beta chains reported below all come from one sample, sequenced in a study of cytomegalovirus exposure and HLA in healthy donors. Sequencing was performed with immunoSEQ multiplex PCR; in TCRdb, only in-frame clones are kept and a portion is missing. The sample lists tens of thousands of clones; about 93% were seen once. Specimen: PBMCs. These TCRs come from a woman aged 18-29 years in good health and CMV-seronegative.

CDR3 sequence: CSVEPSDTEAFF. CDR3 in DNA: TGCAGCGTTGAGCCTTCGGACACTGAAGCTTTCTTT. The chain is built from TRBV29-1 and TRBJ1-1; D not resolved. The CDR3 extends over 12 amino acids. The V end lost 3 bases, the J end lost 3 bases, and 8 bases lay between the germline ends. The germline V gene has CDR1 SQVTM and CDR2 ANQGSEA.

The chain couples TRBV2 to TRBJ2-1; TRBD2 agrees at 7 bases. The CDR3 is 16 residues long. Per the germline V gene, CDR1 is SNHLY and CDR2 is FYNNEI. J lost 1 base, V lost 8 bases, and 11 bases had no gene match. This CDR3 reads CASLPGGSGSYNEQFF. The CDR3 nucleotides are TGTGCCAGCTTACCCGGCGGTAGCGGGTCCTACAATGAGCAGTTCTTC.

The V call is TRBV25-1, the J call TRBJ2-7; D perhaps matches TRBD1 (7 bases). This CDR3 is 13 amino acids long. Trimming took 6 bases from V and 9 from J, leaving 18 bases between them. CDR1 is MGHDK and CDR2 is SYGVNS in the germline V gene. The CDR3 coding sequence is TGTGCCAGCAGCCCGGCGGGACAGCTGGGGCAGTACTTC. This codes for CASSPAGQLGQYF.

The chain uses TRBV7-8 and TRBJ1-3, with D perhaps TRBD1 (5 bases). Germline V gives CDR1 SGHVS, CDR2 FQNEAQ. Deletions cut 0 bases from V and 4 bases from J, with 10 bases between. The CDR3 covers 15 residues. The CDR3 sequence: CASSLAGLDGNTIYF. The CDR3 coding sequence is TGTGCCAGCAGCTTAGCGGGACTGGACGGAAACACCATATATTTT.

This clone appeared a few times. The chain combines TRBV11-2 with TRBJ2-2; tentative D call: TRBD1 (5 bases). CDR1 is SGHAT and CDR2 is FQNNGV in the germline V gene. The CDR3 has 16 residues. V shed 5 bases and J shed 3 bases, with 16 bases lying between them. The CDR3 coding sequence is TGTGCCAGCAGCCTTACTTACAGGCACGACACCGGGGAGCTGTTTTTT. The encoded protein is CASSLTYRHDTGELFF.

CDR3 residues: CASSLSGQGNTEAFF. In DNA form, the CDR3 reads TGTGCCAGCAGCCTATCTGGTCAGGGGAACACTGAAGCTTTCTTT. J is TRBJ1-1 and V is TRBV6-6; possibly TRBD1 for D (5 bases). The V gene lost 6 bases and the J gene lost 1 base, with 15 bases spanning the gap. The CDR3 spans 15 residues. The germline V gene encodes CDR1 MNHNY and CDR2 SVGAGI (reference sequence).

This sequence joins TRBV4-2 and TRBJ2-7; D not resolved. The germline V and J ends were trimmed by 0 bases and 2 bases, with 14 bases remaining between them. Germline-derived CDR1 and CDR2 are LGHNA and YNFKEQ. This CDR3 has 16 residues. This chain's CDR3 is CASSQDATDVTYEQYF. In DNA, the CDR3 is TGTGCCAGCAGCCAAGATGCTACAGACGTTACCTACGAGCAGTACTTC.

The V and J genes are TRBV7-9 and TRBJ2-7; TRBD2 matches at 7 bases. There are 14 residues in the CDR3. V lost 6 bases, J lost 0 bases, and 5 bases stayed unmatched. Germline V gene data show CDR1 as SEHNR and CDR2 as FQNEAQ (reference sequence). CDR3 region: CASRGRGSSYEQYF. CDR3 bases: TGTGCCAGCAGAGGGCGCGGGAGCTCCTACGAGCAGTACTTC.

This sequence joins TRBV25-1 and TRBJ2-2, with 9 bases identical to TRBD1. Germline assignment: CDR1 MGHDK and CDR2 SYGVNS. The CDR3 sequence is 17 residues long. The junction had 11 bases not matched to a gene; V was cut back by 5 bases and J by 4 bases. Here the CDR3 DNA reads TGTGCCAGCAGTCGATTGTTGCAGGGACAGGGCACCGGGGAGCTGTTTTTT. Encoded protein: CASSRLLQGQGTGELFF.

The chain's CDR3 is CASSQVAGGSTDTQYF. The CDR3 DNA follows: TGCGCCAGCAGCCAAGTTGCTGGCGGATCCACAGATACGCAGTATTTT. The rearrangement joins TRBV4-3 to TRBJ2-3; D gene uncertain. The CDR3 extends over 16 amino acids. V gave up 1 base and J gave up 2 bases, with 13 bases separating them. Germline CDR1 LGHNA, CDR2 YSLEER.

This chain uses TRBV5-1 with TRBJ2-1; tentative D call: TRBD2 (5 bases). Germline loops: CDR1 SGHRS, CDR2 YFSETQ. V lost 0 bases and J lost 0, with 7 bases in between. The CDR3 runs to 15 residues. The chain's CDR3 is CASSLERSSYNEQFF. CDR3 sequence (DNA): TGCGCCAGCAGCTTGGAGCGGAGCTCCTACAATGAGCAGTTCTTC.

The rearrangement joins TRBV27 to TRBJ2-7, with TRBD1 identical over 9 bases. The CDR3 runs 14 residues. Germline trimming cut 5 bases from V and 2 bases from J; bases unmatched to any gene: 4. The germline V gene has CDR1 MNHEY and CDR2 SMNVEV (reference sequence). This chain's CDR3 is CASSLDRGAYEQYF. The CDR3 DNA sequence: TGTGCCAGCAGTCTGGACAGGGGAGCCTACGAGCAGTACTTC.

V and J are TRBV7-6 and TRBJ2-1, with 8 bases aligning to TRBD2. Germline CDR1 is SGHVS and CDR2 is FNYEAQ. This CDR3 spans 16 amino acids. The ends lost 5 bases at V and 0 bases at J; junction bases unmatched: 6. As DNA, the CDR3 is TGTGCCAGCAGCCCACTAGCGGATAGCTCCTACAATGAGCAGTTCTTC. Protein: CASSPLADSSYNEQFF.

The CDR3 DNA is TGCGCCAGCAGCCAATATGAAAACCTACAGGGTCTAGAGACCCAGTACTTC. This codes for CASSQYENLQGLETQYF. V usage is TRBV4-1 and J usage is TRBJ2-5; possible D gene TRBD1, 6 bases. The CDR3 spans 17 residues. Germline CDR1 and CDR2: MGHRA and YSYEKL. V lost 2 bases to trimming and J lost 4 bases, with 20 bases between them.

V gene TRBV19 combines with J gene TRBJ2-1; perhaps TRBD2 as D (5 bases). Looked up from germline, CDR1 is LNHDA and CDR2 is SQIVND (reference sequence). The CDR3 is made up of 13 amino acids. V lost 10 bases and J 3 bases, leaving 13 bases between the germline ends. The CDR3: CATARGSYNEQFF. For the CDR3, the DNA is TGTGCCACCGCTAGAGGGAGCTACAATGAGCAGTTCTTC.

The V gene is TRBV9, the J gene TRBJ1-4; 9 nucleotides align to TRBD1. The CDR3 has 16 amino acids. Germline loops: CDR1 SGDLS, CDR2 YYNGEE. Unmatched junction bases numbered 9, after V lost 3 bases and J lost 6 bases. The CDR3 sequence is CASSDPQGANDEKLFF. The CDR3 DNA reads TGTGCCAGCAGCGACCCACAGGGGGCGAATGATGAAAAACTGTTTTTT.

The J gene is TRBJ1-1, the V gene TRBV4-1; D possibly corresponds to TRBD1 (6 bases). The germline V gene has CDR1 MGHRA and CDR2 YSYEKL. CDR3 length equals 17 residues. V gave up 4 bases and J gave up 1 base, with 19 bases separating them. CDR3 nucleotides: TGCGCCAGCAGCCCCCACCTGACCGGGACAAAGAACACTGAAGCTTTCTTT. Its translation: CASSPHLTGTKNTEAFF.

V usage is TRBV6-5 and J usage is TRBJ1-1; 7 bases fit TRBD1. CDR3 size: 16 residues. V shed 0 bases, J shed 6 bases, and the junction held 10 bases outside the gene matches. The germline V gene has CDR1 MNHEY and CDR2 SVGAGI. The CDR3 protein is CASSYSRWAGGSEAFF. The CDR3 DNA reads TGTGCCAGCAGTTACTCGAGGTGGGCAGGGGGTTCTGAAGCTTTCTTT.